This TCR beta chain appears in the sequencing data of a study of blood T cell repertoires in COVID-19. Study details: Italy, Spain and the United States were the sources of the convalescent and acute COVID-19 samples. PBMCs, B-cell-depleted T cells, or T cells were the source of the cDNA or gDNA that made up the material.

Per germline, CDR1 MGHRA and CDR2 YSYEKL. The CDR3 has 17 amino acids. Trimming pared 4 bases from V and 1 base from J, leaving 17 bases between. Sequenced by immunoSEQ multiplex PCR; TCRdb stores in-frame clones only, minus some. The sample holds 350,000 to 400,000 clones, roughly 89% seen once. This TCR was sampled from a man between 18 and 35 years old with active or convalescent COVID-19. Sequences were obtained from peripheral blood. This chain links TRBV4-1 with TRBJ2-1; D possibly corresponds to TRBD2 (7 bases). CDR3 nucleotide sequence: TGCGCCAGCAGCCCGAAGGGTCGGGGGGCGTCCTACAATGAGCAGTTCTTC. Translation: CASSPKGRGASYNEQFF.